One sample yielded the 32 T cell receptor beta chains listed below, sequenced in a study of blood T cell repertoires in COVID-19. Profiling relied on immunoSEQ multiplex PCR, and the TCRdb table lists in-frame clones only, not all of them. The repertoire holds approximately 210,000 clones, with roughly four fifths as singletons. Sample: peripheral blood. The origin of the receptors is a woman aged 50 to 60 with active or convalescent COVID-19.

The chain couples TRBV11-2 to TRBJ1-5; no firm D call. Germline V CDR1 and CDR2: SGHAT, FQNNGV. V was pared by 2 bases and J by 7 bases, with 15 bases between. This CDR3 is built from 15 residues. CDR3 bases: TGTGCCAGCAGCTTATCCGGGAGACCGCAGCAGCCCCAGCATTTT. It encodes CASSLSGRPQQPQHF.

This chain joins TRBV2 and TRBJ1-3; D is undetermined. Germline CDR1 is SNHLY and CDR2 is FYNNEI. This CDR3 has 11 residues. V was cut by 7 bases and J by 8 bases, with 9 bases left in between. CDR3 sequence (DNA): TGTGCCAGCACTACCATGGACACCATATATTTT. Its translation is CASTTMDTIYF.

This chain uses TRBV21-1 with TRBJ1-3; the DNA was not compared with TRBD1, the D call given in the table. TRBV21-1 is given as a pseudogene. There are 15 residues in the CDR3. The CDR3 DNA is TGTGCCAGCACCGTACCAGACAGTTCTGGAAACACCATATATTTT. Residues: CASTVPDSSGNTIYF.

The chain recombines TRBV18 with TRBJ1-5, with TRBD1 matching over 9 bases. The CDR3 has 14 residues. V lost 6 bases, J lost 12 bases, and 12 bases stayed unmatched. Germline assignment: CDR1 KGHSH and CDR2 LQKENI. The CDR3 sequence is CASSPGTGIDSQHF. CDR3 coding DNA: TGTGCCAGCTCGCCCGGGACAGGGATCGACAGCCAGCATTTT. The entire variable domain, with the rest obtained from reference TRBV18 and TRBJ1-5, is as follows: NAGVMQNPRHLVRRRGQEARLRCSPMKGHSHVYWYRQLPEEGLKFMVYLQKENIIDESGMPKERFSAEFPKEGPSILRIQQVVRGDSAAYFCASSPGTGIDSQHFGDGTRLSIL.

The chain combines TRBV6-1 with TRBJ2-2, with 7 bases that match TRBD2. Germline V gene lookup returns CDR1 MNHNS and CDR2 SASEGT. The CDR3 runs to 14 residues. The trim removed 1 base at V and 5 bases at J, leaving 1 base unmatched. The CDR3 sequence is CASSEVGGTGELFF. CDR3 nucleotides: TGTGCCAGCAGTGAAGTCGGGGGGACCGGGGAGCTGTTTTTT.

The rearrangement joins TRBV5-6 to TRBJ1-2; D is ambiguous. Germline CDR1 reads SGHDT; CDR2 reads YYEEEE. V was pared by 1 base and J by 0 bases, with 16 bases between. This CDR3 region has 17 residues. CDR3 sequence: CASSLRSGQAPNYGYTF. The CDR3 nucleotides are TGTGCCAGCAGCTTGCGGTCCGGCCAGGCGCCTAACTATGGCTACACCTTC.

A few counts support this clone. The rearrangement joins TRBV3-1 (or the pseudogene TRBV3-2) to TRBJ2-2; D gene ambiguous. V lost 1 base to trimming and J lost 4 bases, with 7 bases between them. CDR1 is LGHDT and CDR2 is YNNKEL in the germline V gene (reference sequence). The CDR3 spans 14 residues. The CDR3, as DNA: TGTGCCAGCAGCCAAGGATCTACCACCGGGGAGCTGTTTTTT. It yields the protein CASSQGSTTGELFF.

The rearrangement uses TRBV18 and TRBJ1-3; TRBD1 is a possible D gene (5 bases). Trimming shortened V by 5 bases and J by 0 bases, and 17 bases separated the two germline ends. CDR1 is KGHSH and CDR2 is LQKENI in the germline V gene. The CDR3 is 17 amino acids. This CDR3 reads CASSSQRQSTSGNTIYF. Here the CDR3 DNA reads TGTGCCAGCTCAAGCCAAAGACAGTCAACCTCTGGAAACACCATATATTTT.

The rearrangement joins TRBV2 to TRBJ2-1; no clear D. This CDR3 is built from 11 residues. The V and J ends lost 7 bases and 7 bases respectively, with 8 bases between them. Germline V gives CDR1 SNHLY, CDR2 FYNNEI. CDR3 DNA sequence: TGTGCCAGCACAAAGAGGAATGAGCAGTTCTTC. This translates into CASTKRNEQFF.

The chain links TRBV5-1 to TRBJ2-3; D remains ambiguous. CDR1 SGHRS and CDR2 YFSETQ come from the germline V gene. The CDR3 extends over 14 amino acids. The germline V and J ends were trimmed by 1 base and 0 bases, with 6 bases remaining between them. The CDR3 DNA follows: TGCGCCAGCAGCTTGAAAGCGAGCACAGATACGCAGTATTTT. Its protein is CASSLKASTDTQYF.

The gene calls are TRBV27 and TRBJ1-2; 8 bases align to TRBD1. The CDR3 sequence is 14 residues long. V lost 4 bases to trimming and J lost 4 bases; unmatched junction nucleotides: 5. Per germline, CDR1 MNHEY and CDR2 SMNVEV (reference sequence). CDR3 amino acids: CASSSGGAGYGYTF. The CDR3 DNA sequence: TGTGCCAGCAGTTCAGGGGGCGCAGGCTATGGCTACACCTTC.

This rearrangement joins TRBV7-2 to TRBJ1-5, with TRBD1 matching over 11 bases. CDR3 length: 16 residues. After removal of 5 bases from V and 6 bases from J, the junction contained 9 bases not matched to a gene. Looked up from germline, CDR1 is SGHTA and CDR2 is FQGNSA. The CDR3 loop is CASSPWTGGAGQPQHF. Written as DNA, the CDR3 is TGTGCCAGCAGCCCATGGACAGGGGGCGCAGGTCAGCCCCAGCATTTT.

The V call is TRBV10-3, the J call TRBJ2-7, with 7 bases matching TRBD2. This CDR3 has 14 amino acids. Germline CDR1 reads ENHRY; CDR2 reads SYGVKD. V was pared by 10 bases and J by 0 bases, with 9 bases of the junction left unmatched. The CDR3 nucleotides read TGTGCCACCCACCTAGGCGGGAGCTCCTACGAGCAGTACTTC. Its protein product is CATHLGGSSYEQYF.

The rearrangement joins TRBV19 to TRBJ1-2; TRBD1 matches 7 bases. The V gene end was trimmed by 4 bases and the J gene end by 8 bases; junction bases not matched to a gene: 16. Germline V lookup: CDR1 LNHDA, CDR2 SQIVND (reference sequence). This CDR3 is 16 amino acids long. The CDR3 bases are TGTGCCAGTAGTACGATGCCCGGGAGGGGGCGAAGAGGCTACACCTTC. Its protein product is CASSTMPGRGRRGYTF.

This clone was recorded a few times. The rearrangement uses TRBV6-5 and TRBJ1-2, with D possibly matching TRBD1 (5 bases). CDR1 and CDR2 from the germline V gene are MNHEY and SVGAGI. The CDR3 has 15 amino acids. V shed 0 bases and J shed 4 bases, with 12 bases lying between them. The CDR3 reads CASSYSGGSVYGYTF. In nucleotides, the CDR3 is TGTGCCAGCAGTTACTCGGGGGGTTCAGTCTATGGCTACACCTTC.

This clone was detected only a few times. Other DNA variants within this sample encode the same CDR3. The chain couples TRBV11-1 to TRBJ1-1, with TRBD1 as a possible D gene (5 bases). The CDR3 runs to 13 residues. CDR1 SGHAT and CDR2 FQDESV come from the germline V gene (reference sequence). Trimming cost V 5 bases and J 11 bases, with 18 bases left between them. CDR3: CASSRLGGAIAFF. CDR3 nucleotides: TGTGCCAGCAGCCGCCTGGGAGGGGCTATCGCTTTCTTT.

The chain recombines TRBV19 with TRBJ1-6; possible D gene TRBD1, 6 bases. This CDR3 comprises 13 residues. Germline V gives CDR1 LNHDA, CDR2 SQIVND (reference sequence). Trimming took off 7 bases at V and 9 bases at J, with 13 bases between the two ends. Here the CDR3 reads CASTQQGSSPLHF. The CDR3 DNA reads as TGTGCCAGTACCCAACAGGGAAGTTCACCCCTCCACTTT.

The J gene is TRBJ1-4, the V gene TRBV6-5; D gene unclear. The CDR3 runs to 15 residues. In germline, CDR1 is MNHEY, CDR2 SVGAGI. V was shortened by 2 bases and J by 0 bases, with 7 bases between the two germline ends. The CDR3 sequence is CASSYTQSTNEKLFF. The CDR3 DNA reads as TGTGCCAGCAGTTACACACAGTCAACTAATGAAAAACTGTTTTTT.

The chain combines TRBV28 with TRBJ2-7; TRBD1 matches 7 bases. The V gene's germline CDR1 is MDHEN and CDR2 SYDVKM. Trimming removed 2 bases from V and 1 base from J; junction bases left unmatched: 5. The CDR3 is made up of 15 amino acids. This CDR3 is CASSLGDSWSYEQYF. The DNA of the CDR3 is TGTGCCAGCAGTTTAGGGGACAGTTGGTCCTACGAGCAGTACTTC. Full variable domain (missing parts from reference TRBV28 and TRBJ2-7): DVKVTQSSRYLVKRTGEKVFLECVQDMDHENMFWYRQDPGLGLRLIYFSYDVKMKEKGDIPEGYSVSREKKERFSLILESASTNQTSMYLCASSLGDSWSYEQYFGPGTRLTVT.

The chain combines TRBV19 with TRBJ1-6; D gene ambiguous. CDR1 LNHDA and CDR2 SQIVND come from the germline V gene (reference sequence). The V end was cut by 0 bases, the J end by 10 bases, with 10 bases between. CDR3 length: 14 residues. CDR3 nucleotide sequence: TGTGCCAGTAGTATAGACGGAGATGGATCACCCCTCCACTTT. Translating it yields CASSIDGDGSPLHF.

The chain is built from TRBV5-4 and TRBJ1-6; 7 nucleotides line up with TRBD1. The junction had 4 bases not matched to a gene; V was cut back by 4 bases and J by 6 bases. There are 14 residues in the CDR3. Germline loops: CDR1 SGHNT, CDR2 YYREEE (reference sequence). The DNA of the CDR3 is TGTGCCAGCAGCATACAGGGGCTTAATTCACCCCTCCACTTT. This codes for CASSIQGLNSPLHF.

The chain has TRBV10-3 and TRBJ2-1; 11 nucleotides agree with TRBD2. Germline V gene sequence: CDR1 ENHRY, CDR2 SYGVKD. CDR3 length equals 13 residues. The trim removed 7 bases at V and 6 bases at J, leaving 2 bases unmatched. Written as DNA, the CDR3 is TGTGCCATCAAGGGGACTAGCGGCAATGAGCAGTTCTTC. It is translated as CAIKGTSGNEQFF.

V and J are TRBV7-8 and TRBJ1-5, with 8 bases identical to TRBD1. This CDR3 spans 15 amino acids. V dropped 5 bases and J dropped 7; count of bases not matched to a gene: 10. Germline CDR1 SGHVS, CDR2 FQNEAQ. The CDR3 loop reads CASSRDQGAGQPQHF. The CDR3 DNA sequence: TGTGCCAGCAGCCGAGACCAGGGGGCAGGACAGCCCCAGCATTTT. Combining the CDR3 with reference TRBV7-8 and TRBJ1-5 gives the whole variable domain GAGVSQSPRYKVAKRGQDVALRCDPISGHVSLFWYQQALGQGPEFLTYFQNEAQLDKSGLPSDRFFAERPEGSVSTLKIQRTQQEDSAVYLCASSRDQGAGQPQHFGDGTRLSIL.

The rearrangement links TRBV10-1 to TRBJ2-2; D not resolved. This CDR3 has 11 residues. The germline V gene encodes CDR1 WNHNN and CDR2 SYGVQD (reference sequence). The ends were cut back, 4 bases at V and 6 bases at J, with 3 bases in the middle. The CDR3 nucleotides are TGCGCCAGCAGTGCGGCCGGGGAGCTGTTTTTT. Encoded protein: CASSAAGELFF.

This chain uses TRBV5-1 with TRBJ2-3; no clear D. This CDR3 is 15 amino acids long. Trimming took off 0 bases at V and 6 bases at J, with 14 bases between the two ends. Germline V CDR1 and CDR2: SGHRS, YFSETQ. In nucleotides, the CDR3 is TGCGCCAGCAGCTTGGTGCCCCCCCCCGGGGATACGCAGTATTTT. Amino acid sequence: CASSLVPPPGDTQYF.

The DNA for the CDR3 is TGTGCCAGCAGCTCCCCTGGGGGACAGGTCCAAAGCACAGATACGCAGTATTTT. Protein sequence: CASSSPGGQVQSTDTQYF. The chain joins TRBV7-8 to TRBJ2-3; 8 nucleotides line up with TRBD1. Germline V CDR1 and CDR2: SGHVS, FQNEAQ. With V trimmed by 4 bases and J by 0 bases, 12 bases remained unmatched. The length of the CDR3 is 18 residues. The whole variable domain, remainder taken from reference TRBV7-8 and TRBJ2-3, is GAGVSQSPRYKVAKRGQDVALRCDPISGHVSLFWYQQALGQGPEFLTYFQNEAQLDKSGLPSDRFFAERPEGSVSTLKIQRTQQEDSAVYLCASSSPGGQVQSTDTQYFGPGTRLTVL.

The V and J genes are TRBV11-2 and TRBJ1-4; the D gene is possibly TRBD1 (6 bases). Germline V lookup: CDR1 SGHAT, CDR2 FQNNGV. This CDR3 has 16 amino acids. V was clipped by 5 bases and J by 7 bases, with 20 bases between them. In DNA, the CDR3 is TGTGCCAGCAGCCCATGGGGCCCTTCGGACAGTGAAAAACTGTTTTTT. Its translation: CASSPWGPSDSEKLFF.

The V gene is TRBV6-5, the J gene TRBJ2-7; 10 bases line up with TRBD2. V lost 6 bases to trimming and J lost 7 bases; unmatched junction nucleotides: 9. Germline V CDR1 and CDR2: MNHEY, SVGAGI. This CDR3 region has 14 residues. CDR3 nucleotide sequence: TGTGCCAGCAGCCCCGGGACTAGCGATGGGGAGCAGTACTTC. Residues: CASSPGTSDGEQYF.

This clone appeared a single time. V usage is TRBV6-5 and J usage is TRBJ1-2, with TRBD1 matching 7 bases. Losses at the gene ends were 10 bases for V and 5 bases for J; bases not matched to a gene: 7. Germline-derived CDR1 and CDR2 are MNHEY and SVGAGI. The CDR3 covers 12 residues. The CDR3 sequence is CAISGTEYGYTF. The DNA for the CDR3 is TGTGCCATCTCCGGGACAGAGTATGGCTACACCTTC.

The genes are TRBV30 and TRBJ1-1, with D uncertain. Trimming took off 0 bases at V and 1 base at J, with 6 bases between the two ends. Germline CDR1 GTSNPN, CDR2 SVGIG (reference sequence). The CDR3 sequence is 13 residues long. This CDR3 reads CAWSVRGNTEAFF. In DNA, the CDR3 is TGTGCCTGGAGTGTCAGAGGGAACACTGAAGCTTTCTTT.

V gene TRBV6-5 combines with J gene TRBJ2-1; D is undetermined. The CDR3 has 11 amino acids. CDR1 is MNHEY and CDR2 is SVGAGI in the germline V gene. V was shortened by 6 bases and J by 6 bases, with 6 bases between the two germline ends. CDR3 nucleotide sequence: TGTGCCAGCAGCCAACTCAATGAGCAGTTCTTC. It codes for CASSQLNEQFF.

This clone was seen a handful of times. CDR3 sequence reads: CATSRDTKGGAGYGYTF. The CDR3 DNA follows: TGTGCCACCAGCAGAGACACAAAAGGGGGCGCGGGCTATGGCTACACCTTC. The V gene is TRBV15, the J gene TRBJ1-2; 7 nucleotides match TRBD1. The ends lost 0 bases at V and 4 bases at J; junction bases unmatched: 11. This CDR3 has 17 residues. Per germline, CDR1 LNHNV and CDR2 YYDKDF (reference sequence).